This T cell receptor (beta chain) appears in the sequencing data of a study of identical twins. Findings and limits, study-wide: Models, which agreed with sharing between unrelated individuals, nonetheless underestimated the out-of-frame TCR alpha sharing seen in monozygotic twins. Out-of-frame beta sequences exhibited a weaker degree of excess twin sharing.

cDNA molecules carried unique molecular identifiers, and template switching added a universal primer site. Via MiXCR, TCRdb re-called the 5' RACE reads, giving one row per CDR3 protein. The table lists roughly 690,000 distinct CDR3 sequences, roughly 6.2% of them singletons. There are many counts of this clonotype. Antigen specificity is unknown. V lost 7 bases and J lost 7; bases outside the gene matches: 9. The CDR3 loop spans 12 amino acids. The germline V gene encodes CDR1 SQVTM and CDR2 ANQGSEA. This clonotype originated in a man younger than 30 in good health. The sample comprised naive T cells sorted from blood. This sequence joins TRBV29-1 and TRBJ1-2, with 7 bases aligning to TRBD1. The CDR3 DNA reads TGCAGCGCTTCCGGGACAGCGAGTGGCTACACCTTC. It yields the protein CSASGTASGYTF.